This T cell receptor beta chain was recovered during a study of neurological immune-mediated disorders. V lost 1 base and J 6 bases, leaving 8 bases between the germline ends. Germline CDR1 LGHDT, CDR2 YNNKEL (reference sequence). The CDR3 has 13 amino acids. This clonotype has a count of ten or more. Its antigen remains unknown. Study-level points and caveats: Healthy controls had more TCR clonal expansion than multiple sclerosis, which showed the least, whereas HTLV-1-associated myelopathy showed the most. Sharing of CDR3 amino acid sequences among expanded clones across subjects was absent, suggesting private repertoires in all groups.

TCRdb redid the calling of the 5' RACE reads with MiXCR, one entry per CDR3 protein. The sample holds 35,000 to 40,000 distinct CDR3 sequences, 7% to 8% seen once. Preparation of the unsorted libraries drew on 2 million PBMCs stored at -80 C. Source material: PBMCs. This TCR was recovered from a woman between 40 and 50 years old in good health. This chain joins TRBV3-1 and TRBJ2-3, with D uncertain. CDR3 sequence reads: CASSQGPHDTQYF. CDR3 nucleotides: TGTGCCAGCAGCCAAGGACCCCACGATACGCAGTATTTT.